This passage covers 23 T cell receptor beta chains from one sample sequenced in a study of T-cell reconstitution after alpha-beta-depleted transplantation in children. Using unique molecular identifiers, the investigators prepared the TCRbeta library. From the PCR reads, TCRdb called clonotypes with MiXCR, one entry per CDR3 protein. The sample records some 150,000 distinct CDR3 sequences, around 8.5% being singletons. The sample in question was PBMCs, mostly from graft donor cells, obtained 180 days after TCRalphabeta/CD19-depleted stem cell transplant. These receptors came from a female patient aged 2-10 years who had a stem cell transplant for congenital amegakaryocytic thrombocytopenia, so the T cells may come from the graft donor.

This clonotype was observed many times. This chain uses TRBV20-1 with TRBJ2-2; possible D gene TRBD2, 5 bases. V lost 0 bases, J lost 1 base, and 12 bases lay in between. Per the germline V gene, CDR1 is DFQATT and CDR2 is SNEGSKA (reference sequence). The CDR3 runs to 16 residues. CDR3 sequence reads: CSARDSSGRNTGELFF. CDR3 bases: TGCAGTGCTAGAGATTCGAGCGGAAGGAACACCGGGGAGCTGTTTTTT.

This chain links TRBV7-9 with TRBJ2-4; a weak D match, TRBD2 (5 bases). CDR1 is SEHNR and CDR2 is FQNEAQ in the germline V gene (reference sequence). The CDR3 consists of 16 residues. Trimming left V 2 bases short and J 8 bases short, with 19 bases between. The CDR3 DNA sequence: TGTGCCAGCAGCTTAAGTTGGTCTAGCCTCGAGGACATTCAGTACTTC. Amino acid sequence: CASSLSWSSLEDIQYF.

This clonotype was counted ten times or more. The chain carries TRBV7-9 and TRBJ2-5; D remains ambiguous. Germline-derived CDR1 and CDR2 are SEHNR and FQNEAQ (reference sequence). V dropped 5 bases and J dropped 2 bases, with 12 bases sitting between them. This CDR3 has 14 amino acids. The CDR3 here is CASSPSLEQETQYF. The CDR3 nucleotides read TGTGCCAGCAGCCCCAGCTTAGAACAAGAGACCCAGTACTTC.

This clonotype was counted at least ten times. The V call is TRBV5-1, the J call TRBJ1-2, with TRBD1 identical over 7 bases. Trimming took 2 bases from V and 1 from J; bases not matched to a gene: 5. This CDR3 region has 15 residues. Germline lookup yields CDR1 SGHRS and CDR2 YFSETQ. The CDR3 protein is CASSLETGHNYGYTF. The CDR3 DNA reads TGCGCCAGCAGCTTAGAGACAGGGCATAACTATGGCTACACCTTC. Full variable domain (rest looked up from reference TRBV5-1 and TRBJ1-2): KAGVTQTPRYLIKTRGQQVTLSCSPISGHRSVSWYQQTPGQGLQFLFEYFSETQRNKGNFPGRFSGRQFSNSRSEMNVSTLELGDSALYLCASSLETGHNYGYTFGSGTRLTVV.

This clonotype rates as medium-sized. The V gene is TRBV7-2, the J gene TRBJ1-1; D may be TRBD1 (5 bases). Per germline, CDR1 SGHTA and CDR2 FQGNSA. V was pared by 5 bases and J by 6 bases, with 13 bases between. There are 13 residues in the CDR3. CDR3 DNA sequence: TGTGCCAGCAGCATCCACAGGTACGCTGAAGCTTTCTTT. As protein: CASSIHRYAEAFF.

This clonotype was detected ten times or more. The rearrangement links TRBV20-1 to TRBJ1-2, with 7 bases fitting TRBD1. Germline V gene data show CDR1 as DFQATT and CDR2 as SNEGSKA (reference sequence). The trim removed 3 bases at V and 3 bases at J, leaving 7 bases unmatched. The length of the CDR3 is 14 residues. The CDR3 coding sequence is TGCAGTGCTAGTAACAGGGGAAATGACTATGGCTACACCTTC. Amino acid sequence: CSASNRGNDYGYTF.

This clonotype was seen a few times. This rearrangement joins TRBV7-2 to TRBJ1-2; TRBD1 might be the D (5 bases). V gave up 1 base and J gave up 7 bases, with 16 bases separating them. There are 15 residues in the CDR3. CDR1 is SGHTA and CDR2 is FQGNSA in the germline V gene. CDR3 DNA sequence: TGTGCCAGCAGCTTAGATTTTCGAGGGGAGGGTGGCTACACCTTC. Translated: CASSLDFRGEGGYTF.

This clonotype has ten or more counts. The CDR3: CASSRSGTNQPQHF. The CDR3 DNA reads as TGTGCCAGCAGCCGATCGGGGACCAATCAGCCCCAGCATTTT. The V call is TRBV28, the J call TRBJ1-5; D is perhaps TRBD1 (5 bases). Trimming removed 6 bases from V and 3 bases from J, with 12 bases in between. Germline CDR1 is MDHEN and CDR2 is SYDVKM. The CDR3 has 14 amino acids.

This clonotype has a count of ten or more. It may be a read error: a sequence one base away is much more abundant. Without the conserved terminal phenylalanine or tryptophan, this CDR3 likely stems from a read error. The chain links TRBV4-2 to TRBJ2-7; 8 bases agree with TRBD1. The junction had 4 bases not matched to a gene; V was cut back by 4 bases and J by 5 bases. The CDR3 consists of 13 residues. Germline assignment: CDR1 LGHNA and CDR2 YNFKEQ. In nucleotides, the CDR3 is TGTGCCAGCAGCCTTAGGACAGGGAACGAGCAGTACTCC. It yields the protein CASSLRTGNEQYS.

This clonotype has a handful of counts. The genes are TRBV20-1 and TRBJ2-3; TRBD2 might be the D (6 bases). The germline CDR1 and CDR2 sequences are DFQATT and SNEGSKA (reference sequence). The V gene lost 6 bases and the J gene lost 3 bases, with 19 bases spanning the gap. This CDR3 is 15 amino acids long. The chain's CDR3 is CSAGTHGTRTDTQYF. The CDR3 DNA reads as TGCAGTGCCGGGACTCACGGCACACGGACAGATACGCAGTATTTT.

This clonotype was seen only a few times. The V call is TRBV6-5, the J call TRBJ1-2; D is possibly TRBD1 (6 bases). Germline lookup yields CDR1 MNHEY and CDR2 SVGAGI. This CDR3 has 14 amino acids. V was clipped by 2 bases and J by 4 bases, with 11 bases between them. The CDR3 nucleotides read TGTGCCAGCAGTTACCGGAGGACAGCCTATGGCTACACCTTC. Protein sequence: CASSYRRTAYGYTF.

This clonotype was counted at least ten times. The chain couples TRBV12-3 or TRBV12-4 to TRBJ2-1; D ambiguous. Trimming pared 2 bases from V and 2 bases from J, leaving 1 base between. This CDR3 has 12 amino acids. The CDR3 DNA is TGTGCCAGCAGTTTAACCTACAATGAGCAGTTCTTC. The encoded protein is CASSLTYNEQFF.

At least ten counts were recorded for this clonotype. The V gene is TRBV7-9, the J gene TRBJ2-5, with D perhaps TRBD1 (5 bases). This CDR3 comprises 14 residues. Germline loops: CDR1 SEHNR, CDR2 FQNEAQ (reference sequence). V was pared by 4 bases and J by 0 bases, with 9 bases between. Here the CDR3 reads CASSSQEYQETQYF. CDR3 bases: TGTGCCAGCAGCTCACAGGAGTACCAAGAGACCCAGTACTTC.

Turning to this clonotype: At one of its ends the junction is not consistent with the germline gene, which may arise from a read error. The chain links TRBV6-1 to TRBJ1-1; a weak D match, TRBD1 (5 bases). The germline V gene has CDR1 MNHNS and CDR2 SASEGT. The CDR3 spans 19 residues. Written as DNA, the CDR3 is TGTGTCAGCAGTGAAGCGCCTGGACATCATGCCCTCATGAACACTGAAGCTTTCTTT. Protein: CVSSEAPGHHALMNTEAFF.

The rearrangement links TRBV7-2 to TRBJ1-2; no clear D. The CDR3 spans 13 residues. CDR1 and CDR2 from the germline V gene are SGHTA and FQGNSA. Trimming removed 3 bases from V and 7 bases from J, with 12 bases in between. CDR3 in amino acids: CASSFGDRVGYTF. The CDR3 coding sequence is TGTGCCAGCAGCTTCGGGGATCGGGTTGGCTACACCTTC.

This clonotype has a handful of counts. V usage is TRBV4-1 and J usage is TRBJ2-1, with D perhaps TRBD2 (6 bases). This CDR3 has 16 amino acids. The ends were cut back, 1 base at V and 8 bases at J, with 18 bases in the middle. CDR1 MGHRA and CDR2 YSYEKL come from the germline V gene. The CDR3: CASSQGMRGLRDEQFF. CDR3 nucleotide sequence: TGCGCCAGCAGCCAAGGGATGCGGGGCCTTAGGGATGAGCAGTTCTTC.

The CDR3 DNA sequence: TGTGCCAGCAGCCATGAGGGAGCTGCAACTAATGAAAAACTGTTTTTT. Protein: CASSHEGAATNEKLFF. V gene TRBV6-2 or TRBV6-3 combines with J gene TRBJ1-4; D is unresolved. Germline assignment: CDR1 MNHEY and CDR2 SVGEGT. The ends were cut back, 6 bases at V and 0 bases at J, with 14 bases in the middle. This CDR3 is built from 16 residues.

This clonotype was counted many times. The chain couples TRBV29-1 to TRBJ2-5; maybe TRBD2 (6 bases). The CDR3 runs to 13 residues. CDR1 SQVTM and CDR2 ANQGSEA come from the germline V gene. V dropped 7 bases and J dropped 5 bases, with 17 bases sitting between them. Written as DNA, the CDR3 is TGCAGCGCCCGAATTGGAGGGAGGGAGACCCAGTACTTC. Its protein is CSARIGGRETQYF.

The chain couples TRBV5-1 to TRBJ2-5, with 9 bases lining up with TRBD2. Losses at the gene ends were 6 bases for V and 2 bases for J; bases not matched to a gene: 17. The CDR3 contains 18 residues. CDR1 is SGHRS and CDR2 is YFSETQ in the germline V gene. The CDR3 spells CASTPIGGAGGGQETQYF. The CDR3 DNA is TGCGCCAGCACCCCGATCGGGGGAGCGGGAGGAGGGCAAGAGACCCAGTACTTC.

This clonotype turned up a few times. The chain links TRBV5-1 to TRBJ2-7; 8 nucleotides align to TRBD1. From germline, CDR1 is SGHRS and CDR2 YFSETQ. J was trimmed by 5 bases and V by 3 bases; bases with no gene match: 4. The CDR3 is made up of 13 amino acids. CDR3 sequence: CASSYQGADEQYF. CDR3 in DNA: TGCGCCAGCAGCTATCAGGGGGCCGACGAGCAGTACTTC. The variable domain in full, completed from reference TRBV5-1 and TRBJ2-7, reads KAGVTQTPRYLIKTRGQQVTLSCSPISGHRSVSWYQQTPGQGLQFLFEYFSETQRNKGNFPGRFSGRQFSNSRSEMNVSTLELGDSALYLCASSYQGADEQYFGPGTRLTVT.

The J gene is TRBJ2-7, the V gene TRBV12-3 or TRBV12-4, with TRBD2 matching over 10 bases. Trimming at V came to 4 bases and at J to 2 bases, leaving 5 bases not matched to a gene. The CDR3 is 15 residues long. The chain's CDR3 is CASSSGTSETYEQYF. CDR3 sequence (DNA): TGTGCCAGCAGTTCCGGGACTAGCGAGACCTACGAGCAGTACTTC.

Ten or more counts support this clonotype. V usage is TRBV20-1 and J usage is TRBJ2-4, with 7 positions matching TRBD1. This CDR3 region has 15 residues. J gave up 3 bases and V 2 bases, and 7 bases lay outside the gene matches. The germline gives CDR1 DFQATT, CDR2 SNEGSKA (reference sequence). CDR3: CSARHDRVIKNIQYF. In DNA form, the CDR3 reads TGCAGTGCTAGACACGACAGGGTGATCAAAAACATTCAGTACTTC.

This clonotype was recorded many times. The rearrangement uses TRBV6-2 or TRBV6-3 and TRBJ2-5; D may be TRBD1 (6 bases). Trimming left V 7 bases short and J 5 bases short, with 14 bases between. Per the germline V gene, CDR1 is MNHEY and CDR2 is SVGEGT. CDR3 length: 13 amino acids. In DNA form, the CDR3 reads TGTGCCAGCAAGATGTCAGGGGACGAGACCCAGTACTTC. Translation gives CASKMSGDETQYF.